Listed below are T cell receptor beta chains from one sample, sequenced in a study of OX40 agonist ivuxolimab in advanced cancers. The assay was immunoSEQ multiplex PCR, and TCRdb's table has in-frame clones only and misses some. The sample includes 100,000 to 110,000 clones, under 95% of them seen just once. This material consisted of CD4+ or CD8+ T cells sorted from blood, taken in a trial of the OX40 agonist ivuxolimab. Receptor source: an adult with an advanced solid tumor such as melanoma, head and neck, liver or kidney cancer. The CDR3 runs from the conserved cysteine through the conserved F or W. The D gene is left open where the match is weak. Size is omitted from some rows. Given values are once, few, many or a class for expanded clones.

CDR3,DNA,V,J,size,D
CASIHRDSYGYTF,TGTGCCAGTATCCACCGGGACAGCTATGGCTACACCTTC,TRBV19,TRBJ1-2,NA,TRBD1
CASSLAQVSGNTIYF,TGTGCCAGCAGCCTCGCTCAGGTCTCTGGAAACACCATATATTTT,TRBV7-2,TRBJ1-3,NA,NA
CASSQPRSGRTNYEQYF,TGCGCCAGCAGCCAACCACGGAGCGGGAGAACCAACTACGAGCAGTACTTC,TRBV4-1,TRBJ2-7,once,TRBD2
CATITSGADTGELFF,TGTGCCACAATCACTAGCGGGGCCGACACCGGGGAGCTGTTTTTT,TRBV28,TRBJ2-2,NA,TRBD2
CAWRWASQLNTEAFF,TGTGCCTGGAGATGGGCGTCTCAACTGAACACTGAAGCTTTCTTT,TRBV30,TRBJ1-1,NA,NA
CASSWSRETQYF,TGTGCCAGCAGTTGGAGTCGAGAGACCCAGTACTTC,TRBV6-1,TRBJ2-5,NA,NA
CASSLAGGFTDTQYF,TGTGCCAGCAGCCTAGCGGGAGGGTTCACAGATACGCAGTATTTT,TRBV28,TRBJ2-3,once,TRBD2
CASSVGTSGNQETQYF,TGTGCCAGCAGCGTAGGGACTAGCGGGAATCAAGAGACCCAGTACTTC,TRBV9,TRBJ2-5,NA,TRBD2
CSGGDRETQYF,TGCAGCGGGGGGGATCGGGAGACCCAGTACTTC,TRBV29-1,TRBJ2-5,NA,NA
CASSPNRVAGELFF,TGTGCCAGCAGCCCGAACAGGGTTGCCGGGGAGCTGTTTTTT,TRBV6-1,TRBJ2-2,NA,NA